The rows below give T cell receptor beta chains drawn from one sample of a study of shared clonotypes between healthy human individuals. This table comes from immunoSEQ multiplex PCR, and its TCRdb copy is limited to in-frame clones, with some not included. The table records about 1,900,000 clones, just under 95% of them present only once. The sequenced sample consisted of naive CD8+ T cells sorted from blood. Source of these receptors: a man aged 18-30 years in good health. Each CDR3 is given with its conserved first and last residue. D genes are given only for firm matches. Size is stated for part of the rows, as once, few or many counts, or as a class when the clone is expanded.

J: TRBJ1-1; V: TRBV4-1; D: -; size: -; DNA: TGCGCCAGCAGCCAAGCCCCACCCGCGAACACTGAAGCTTTCTTT; CDR3: CASSQAPPANTEAFF
J: TRBJ2-5; V: TRBV13; D: -; size: once; DNA: TGTGCCAGCAGCTGGGGAGGGACCCAGTACTTC; CDR3: CASSWGGTQYF
J: TRBJ2-1; V: TRBV18; D: -; size: -; DNA: TGTGCCAGCTCACTTACACCATACAATGAGCAGTTCTTC; CDR3: CASSLTPYNEQFF
J: TRBJ1-2; V: TRBV7-2; D: -; size: -; DNA: TGTGCCAGCAGCTTCGGGACGGTCTATGGCTACACCTTC; CDR3: CASSFGTVYGYTF
J: TRBJ2-5; V: TRBV30; D: -; size: -; DNA: TGTGCCTGGGCCAGGGGTCCAGAGACCCAGTACTTC; CDR3: CAWARGPETQYF
J: TRBJ2-7; V: TRBV7-9; D: TRBD1; size: -; DNA: TGTGCCAGCAGCATCGGGACAGCGGCCTACGAGCAGTACTTC; CDR3: CASSIGTAAYEQYF
J: TRBJ2-2; V: TRBV19; D: -; size: -; DNA: TGTGCCAGTAGGGTCGAAGCAGGGTCCTCCACCGGGGAGCTGTTTTTT; CDR3: CASRVEAGSSTGELFF
J: TRBJ2-3; V: TRBV27; D: TRBD2; size: -; DNA: TGTGCCAGCAGTTTTCGGGGTGGCGGGAGAGGAGATACGCAGTATTTT; CDR3: CASSFRGGGRGDTQYF
J: TRBJ1-5; V: TRBV5-6; D: -; size: -; DNA: TGTGCCAGCAGCTTGGCAGGGTCAAATCAGCCCCAGCATTTT; CDR3: CASSLAGSNQPQHF
J: TRBJ1-1; V: TRBV6-5; D: TRBD1; size: -; DNA: TGTGCCAAAGACAGGGACGAAGCTTTCTTT; CDR3: CAKDRDEAFF